These T cell receptor beta chains were read from a single sample in a study of technical replicates of blood from several donors. TCRdb keeps only in-frame clones here, not all; method: immunoSEQ multiplex PCR. The repertoire holds 70,000 to 85,000 clones, with roughly 97% as singletons. Sequencing was carried out using T cells isolated from PBMCs. The receptors shown here come from a human donor in good health. The CDR3 runs from the conserved cysteine through the conserved F or W. A D gene is named only where the DNA matches it firmly. Rows may omit the clone size; those that give it use once, few, many or a size class.

J: TRBJ2-7
size: -
V: TRBV5-1
D: TRBD2
CDR3: CASSPLTGGSYEQYF
DNA: TGCGCCAGCAGCCCCCTTACGGGAGGCTCCTACGAGCAGTACTTC

J: TRBJ2-7
size: -
V: TRBV9
D: -
CDR3: CASSVGKRAPYEQYF
DNA: TGTGCCAGCAGCGTAGGAAAGCGGGCCCCCTACGAGCAGTACTTC

J: TRBJ1-1
size: -
V: TRBV19
D: -
CDR3: CASSGWRPEDTEAFF
DNA: TGTGCCAGTAGCGGTTGGCGGCCTGAGGACACTGAAGCTTTCTTT

J: TRBJ1-3
size: -
V: TRBV30
D: -
CDR3: CAWSVQAANTIYF
DNA: TGTGCCTGGAGTGTACAGGCAGCAAACACCATATATTTT

J: TRBJ1-1
size: once
V: TRBV4-1
D: TRBD1
CDR3: CASSQSGQGVEGTEAFF
DNA: TGCGCCAGCAGCCAATCAGGACAGGGGGTAGAGGGGACTGAAGCTTTCTTT

J: TRBJ1-1
size: -
V: TRBV7-3
D: -
CDR3: CASSPQGKGTEAFF
DNA: TGTGCCAGCAGCCCGCAGGGTAAGGGCACTGAAGCTTTCTTT

J: TRBJ2-7
size: -
V: TRBV5-1
D: -
CDR3: CASSFRDSIYEQYF
DNA: TGCGCCAGCAGCTTCCGGGACTCAATCTACGAGCAGTACTTC

J: TRBJ2-2
size: -
V: TRBV18
D: TRBD1
CDR3: CASSPYSGQRADTGELFF
DNA: TGTGCCAGCTCACCTTACTCGGGACAGAGGGCGGACACCGGGGAGCTGTTTTTT

J: TRBJ2-5
size: -
V: TRBV5-3
D: -
CDR3: CARSIGTVQETQYF
DNA: TGTGCCAGAAGCATAGGGACTGTCCAAGAGACCCAGTACTTC

J: TRBJ1-1
size: -
V: TRBV27
D: TRBD1
CDR3: CASSPNRGNTEAFF
DNA: TGTGCCAGCAGTCCCAACAGGGGAAACACTGAAGCTTTCTTT

J: TRBJ2-5
size: once
V: TRBV4-1
D: TRBD2
CDR3: CASSQGASGGASQETQYF
DNA: TGCGCCAGCAGCCAAGGAGCCTCGGGGGGGGCGAGTCAAGAGACCCAGTACTTC

J: TRBJ2-7
size: -
V: TRBV25-1
D: TRBD1
CDR3: CASSELQGSAAWDEQYF
DNA: TGTGCCAGCAGTGAATTACAGGGGAGTGCAGCCTGGGACGAGCAGTACTTC

J: TRBJ1-1
size: -
V: TRBV10-1
D: TRBD1
CDR3: CASRAGTGGDEAFF
DNA: TGCGCCAGCAGGGCCGGGACAGGGGGTGATGAAGCTTTCTTT

J: TRBJ2-7
size: -
V: TRBV6-5
D: TRBD2
CDR3: CASSLSGTSSYEQYF
DNA: TGTGCCAGCAGTTTAAGCGGGACCAGCTCCTACGAGCAGTACTTC